This T cell receptor (beta chain) was recovered during a study of T cell responses to AZD1222 COVID-19 vaccine (dated by TCRdb to the early 2020s). Study-level background: AZD1222 recipients with second doses at about 4 weeks or about 12 weeks were pooled, because spike-specific TCR depth and breadth did not differ between schedules. TCR sequencing was performed for approximately 240 trial participants, of whom some 200 were given two doses of AZD1222 and around 25 were given two doses of MenACWY control vaccine. Trial participants were enrolled by age into subgroups of 18-55, 56-69 and 70-plus years, and 148, 28 and 57 TCR-sequenced participants, respectively, were included in these subgroups.

Concerning this clone: Its antigen specificity is not known. Base quality data are lacking; no much larger clone is found one base away.

The label giving this sample's time point can be read as: baseline before first vaccination. Vaccinee samples were obtained from the UK trials COV001 and COV002, which included a single-blind randomized controlled phase 2/3 trial of AZD1222 (ChAdOx1 nCoV-19) in healthy adults. For TCRbeta chain sequencing, PBMC samples from trial participants were taken at day 0 and at day 28 after the second dose. Here is what the overall study found, with its caveats: In the small 56-69-year group, the increase in depth fell short of significance, most likely because of low power. Vaccine-associated CD4 TCRs spanned the whole spike protein, with dominant responses in regions 160-218 and 743-854. Conclusions about previously exposed vaccinees are limited because only six or seven AZD1222 recipients were SARS-CoV-2 seropositive at baseline. After two AZD1222 doses, both the breadth and the depth of spike-specific TCRs were significantly higher than at day 0 and than in MenACWY recipients. Because no day 14 peak-response samples were available, the repertoires could be characterized only after the peak T cell response. Participants were mostly white British, with more females than males. The authors suggested clonal diversity may have been underestimated. Reportedly, close to half of the unique spike-specific TCRs recognized epitopes lying outside the regions that are mutated in the B.1.351 and B.1.1.7 variants.

The junction shows trimming of 0 bases on V and 3 bases on J, plus 12 bases between the germline ends. From the cysteine up to the phenylalanine, the CDR3 has a length of 15 residues. Only CDR3 DNA is held: 45 bases, read in frame from base 1. Looking up the germline V gene yields CDR1 ENHRY and CDR2 SYGVKD. The CDR3 regions of human TCRbeta chains were subjected to immunosequencing. The paper's data handling went like this. TCRs in the repertoires were matched against a reference library of SARS-CoV-2-specific TCRs that had been generated with the MIRA antigen-specificity platform. Breadth was defined as the fraction of unique TCRs that were SARS-CoV-2-associated. Depth was defined as the fraction of total T cells that were SARS-CoV-2-associated. Using the MIRA data, each spike-specific TCR was assigned both to the spike region to which the TCR was reactive and to a CD4 or CD8 class. Log10-transformed breadth and depth values were compared by one-way ANOVA with Sidak's multiple comparisons tests. The clones in this table, taken by TCRdb from immuneACCESS, are in-frame only. Not every clone is retained; where verified, under half of the shortfall comes from an unresolved V gene, and the cause of the rest is unknown. V and J calls plus clone size are reproduced from that table; the DNA served to infer D and trimming. This sample comprises 100,000 or so clones, about 93% of them detected only once. The ten largest clones capture 2.2% of the sample.

The TCR comes from an adult in good health. Sequencing used peripheral blood, obtained on day 0 of AZD1222 vaccination. The chain is encoded by TRBV10-3 joined to TRBJ2-7; no D segment can be confidently identified. The nucleotide sequence reads as follows: TGTGCCATCAGTGAGTCTGGGGTTGGCAGCTACGAGCAGTACTTC. It codes for CAISESGVGSYEQYF.